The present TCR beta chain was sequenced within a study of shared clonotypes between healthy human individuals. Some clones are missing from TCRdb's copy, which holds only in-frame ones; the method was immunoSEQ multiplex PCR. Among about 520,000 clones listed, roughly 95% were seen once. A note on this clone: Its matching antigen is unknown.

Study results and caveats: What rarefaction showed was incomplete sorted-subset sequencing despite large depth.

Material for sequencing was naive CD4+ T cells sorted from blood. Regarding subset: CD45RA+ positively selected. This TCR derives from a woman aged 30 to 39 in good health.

CDR3 DNA sequence: TGTGCCAGCTCACCGGTAGCGGGAGTTTTCAATGAGCAGTTCTTC. Translation gives CASSPVAGVFNEQFF. The V gene is TRBV18, the J gene TRBJ2-1; 9 nucleotides line up with TRBD2. From germline, CDR1 is KGHSH and CDR2 LQKENI. V lost 3 bases, J lost 6 bases, and 6 bases stayed unmatched. This CDR3 has 15 amino acids.